This T cell receptor beta chain was recovered during a study of EBV T-cell therapy then PD-1 blockade in nasopharyngeal carcinoma (dated by TCRdb to the early 2020s). The germline V gene (reference sequence) sets CDR1 to SEHNR and CDR2 to FQNEAQ. Including the terminal cysteine and phenylalanine, the CDR3 comprises 13 residues. CDR3 DNA only is kept here, 39 bases in frame from base 1. Trimming takes 9 bases from V and 3 bases from J, and the germline ends sit 11 bases apart. As regards this clone: There is no known antigen for this receptor. Base quality data are lacking; no much larger clone is found one base away.

Genomic DNA was extracted from sorted cells using the Qiagen DNeasy Kit. The immunoSEQ platform was used for deep sequencing of the TCR beta chain. The authors processed their data as follows. The immunoSEQ Analyzer software was used to analyze the repertoire data. TCRdb carries this immuneACCESS record with in-frame sequences only. Its versions omit some clonotypes, under half of them owing to an unresolved V gene in the studies checked, with the rest unexplained. V and J calls and clone size are given by that table; D and trimming were obtained from the DNA. This sample has 20,000 to 25,000 clones in its table, and over 70% of those were observed once. The top ten clonotypes cover 25% to 35% of the sample. The meaning of the sample's treatment or condition label: AdE1-LMPpoly-expanded autologous EBV-specific T-cell therapy followed by anti-PD-1 nivolumab.

The chain is encoded by TRBV7-9 joined to TRBJ1-4; no confident D gene assignment can be made. The receptor was derived from a man in his forties with nasopharyngeal carcinoma. The sample in question was CD8+ T cells from blood, obtained between days 50 and 65 from a patient whose treatment included autologous EBV-specific T cells and nivolumab. The CDR3 corresponds to CASSGGSNEKLFF. The DNA sequence is TGTGCCAGTTCGGGCGGATCTAATGAAAAACTGTTTTTT.